The next 32 T cell receptor beta chains were all read from a single sample in a study of T cells in Graves' hyperthyroidism and ophthalmopathy. TCR beta CDR3 regions were amplified from RNA. The HTBI primer set served for first-round RT-PCR of the TCR CDR3. TCRdb reprocessed the multiplex PCR reads with MiXCR, giving one entry per CDR3 protein. The sample gives 450,000 to 600,000 distinct CDR3 sequences, 15% to 20% of which show up once; approximately 50% is in the top ten. The specimen was blood. Receptors were obtained from a man aged 40-49 years with Graves' ophthalmopathy.

This clonotype was seen many times. V gene TRBV11-2 combines with J gene TRBJ2-7; D is unclear. Between the trimmed V and J ends, which lost 1 base and 2 bases, there was a span of 15 bases. This CDR3 has 16 amino acids. The germline V gene encodes CDR1 SGHAT and CDR2 FQNNGV. CDR3 in amino acids: CASSLVGIGRTYEQYF. CDR3 nucleotide sequence: TGTGCCAGCAGCTTAGTGGGTATCGGCAGAACCTACGAGCAGTACTTC.

This chain links TRBV7-9 with TRBJ2-5; D might be TRBD2 (6 bases). The V gene lost 3 bases and the J gene lost 3 bases, with 11 bases spanning the gap. This CDR3 has 14 amino acids. Per the germline V gene, CDR1 is SEHNR and CDR2 is FQNEAQ (reference sequence). CDR3 DNA sequence: TGTGCCAGCAGCTTCTCTTGGACTAAAGAGACCCAGTACTTC. Encoded protein: CASSFSWTKETQYF.

The V and J genes are TRBV5-1 and TRBJ2-5, with TRBD2 identical over 7 bases. The CDR3 runs 16 residues. With V trimmed by 5 bases and J by 5 bases, 15 bases remained unmatched. Germline CDR1 SGHRS, CDR2 YFSETQ. This CDR3 reads CASSPPLAGAGETQYF. The CDR3 DNA sequence: TGCGCCAGCAGTCCCCCTCTTGCGGGAGCTGGTGAGACCCAGTACTTC.

The chain joins TRBV3-1 to TRBJ1-5, with D unresolved. CDR3 length: 13 amino acids. The ends were cut back, 1 base at V and 6 bases at J, with 7 bases in the middle. CDR1 is LGHDT and CDR2 is YNNKEL in the germline V gene (reference sequence). The CDR3 spells CASSQGQAQPQHF. CDR3 bases: TGTGCCAGCAGCCAAGGTCAGGCTCAGCCCCAGCATTTT.

This chain joins TRBV12-3 or TRBV12-4 and TRBJ1-2; 9 bases map to TRBD1. CDR3 length: 13 amino acids. V lost 4 bases and J lost 8; bases outside the gene matches: 5. For the CDR3, the DNA is TGTGCCAGCAGTTATTCTGGGACAGGGGGCTACACCTTC. Protein product: CASSYSGTGGYTF.

This clonotype has only a few counts. This chain links TRBV10-3 with TRBJ2-2, with 10 bases aligning to TRBD1. Germline V CDR1 and CDR2: ENHRY, SYGVKD. This CDR3 contains 18 residues. J gave up 4 bases and V 5 bases, and 13 bases lay outside the gene matches. The CDR3 loop reads CAISTSRRTGGFTGELFF. CDR3 coding DNA: TGTGCCATCAGTACGTCCCGCCGGACAGGGGGTTTCACCGGGGAGCTGTTTTTT.

This clonotype appeared many times. The genes are TRBV7-9 and TRBJ2-5, with D possibly TRBD2 on 5 matching bases. V lost 5 bases, J lost 3 bases, and 10 bases lay in between. CDR1 and CDR2 from the germline V gene are SEHNR and FQNEAQ (reference sequence). CDR3 length equals 13 residues. The CDR3 is CASSLGNEETQYF. CDR3 nucleotides: TGTGCCAGCAGCCTCGGGAACGAAGAGACCCAGTACTTC.

This clonotype occurred many times. This CDR3 is CASSQGLQIGSEAFF. The CDR3 nucleotides are TGTGCCAGCAGCCAAGGACTACAGATCGGGTCTGAAGCTTTCTTT. This chain uses TRBV3-1 with TRBJ1-1, with D unresolved. Germline CDR1 and CDR2: LGHDT and YNNKEL (reference sequence). V lost 1 base and J 6 bases, leaving 15 bases between the germline ends. The CDR3 length is 15 residues.

The chain uses TRBV2 and TRBJ2-1; 10 nucleotides agree with TRBD2. Looked up from germline, CDR1 is SNHLY and CDR2 is FYNNEI. CDR3 length: 13 amino acids. Trimming removed 4 bases from V and 14 bases from J; junction bases left unmatched: 8. The CDR3 sequence: CASSGQRGGQEFF. CDR3 nucleotide sequence: TGTGCCAGCAGTGGACAGCGGGGGGGCCAGGAGTTCTTC.

Only a few counts were recorded for this clonotype. The V and J genes are TRBV20-1 and TRBJ2-3, with D uncertain. The CDR3 covers 15 residues. V lost 3 bases, J lost 0 bases, and 13 bases lay in between. CDR1 is DFQATT, CDR2 SNEGSKA, per germline (reference sequence). Here the CDR3 reads CSASRSQSSTDTQYF. Here the CDR3 DNA reads TGCAGTGCTAGTCGGTCACAGAGTAGCACAGATACGCAGTATTTT.

This clonotype showed up just a few times. V is TRBV11-2 and J is TRBJ2-1; TRBD2 agrees at 7 bases. Germline loops: CDR1 SGHAT, CDR2 FQNNGV. This CDR3 contains 16 residues. V lost 2 bases to trimming and J lost 8 bases; unmatched junction nucleotides: 12. The CDR3 protein is CASSLTYGREIDEQFF. CDR3 sequence (DNA): TGTGCCAGCAGCTTAACCTATGGGCGGGAGATAGATGAGCAGTTCTTC.

The chain is built from TRBV11-2 and TRBJ1-1; 9 bases align to TRBD1. Germline V gene data show CDR1 as SGHAT and CDR2 as FQNNGV. V trimming: 5 bases; J trimming: 9 bases; junction bases outside the gene matches: 10. CDR3 length: 14 amino acids. CDR3 DNA: TGTGCCAGCAGCACCCGGACAGGGGAGGGTAAAGCTTTCTTT. It codes for CASSTRTGEGKAFF.

A few counts support this clonotype. The chain is built from TRBV6-1 and TRBJ2-7; 9 nucleotides line up with TRBD1. Germline V gene sequence: CDR1 MNHNS, CDR2 SASEGT. The CDR3 contains 14 residues. With 2 bases clipped from V and 5 bases from J, the junction kept 4 bases outside the gene matches. Here the CDR3 reads CASSERQGEDEQYF. The CDR3 nucleotides read TGTGCCAGCAGTGAACGACAGGGGGAGGACGAGCAGTACTTC.

This clonotype was counted only a few times. This chain connects TRBV6-1 to TRBJ2-1, with a possible D match to TRBD2 (6 bases). The CDR3 is 13 amino acids. The V and J ends lost 6 bases and 8 bases respectively, with 14 bases between them. CDR1 MNHNS and CDR2 SASEGT come from the germline V gene. The CDR3 nucleotides are TGTGCCAGCAGCGATGGGACTGACGATGAGCAGTTCTTC. Translated, it gives CASSDGTDDEQFF.

This clonotype was recorded a few times. The chain joins TRBV12-3 or TRBV12-4 to TRBJ2-4; TRBD2 agrees at 9 bases. This CDR3 comprises 16 residues. After removal of 3 bases from V and 6 bases from J, the junction contained 9 bases not matched to a gene. The CDR3 here is CASSLAAGGPGNIQYF. The CDR3 bases are TGTGCCAGCAGTTTGGCCGCGGGGGGGCCCGGAAACATTCAGTACTTC.

This clonotype was picked up a small number of times. The chain recombines TRBV24-1 with TRBJ2-3, with D unclear. Trimming removed 3 bases from V and 6 bases from J, with 9 bases in between. Germline lookup yields CDR1 KGHDR and CDR2 SFDVKD. The CDR3 is made up of 13 amino acids. CDR3 protein: CATSDRFRDTQYF. DNA of the CDR3: TGTGCCACCAGTGATAGGTTCCGGGATACGCAGTATTTT.

This clonotype showed up many times. This chain joins TRBV11-2 and TRBJ2-1; 9 positions match TRBD2. Germline CDR1 SGHAT, CDR2 FQNNGV. V gave up 3 bases and J gave up 6 bases; unmatched junction bases: 0. The CDR3 is 13 residues long. CDR3 nucleotides: TGTGCCAGCAGCTTTAGCGGGAGCAATGAGCAGTTCTTC. It specifies CASSFSGSNEQFF.

This clonotype was counted many times. The V and J genes are TRBV7-2 and TRBJ2-5, with 8 bases identical to TRBD2. Per the germline V gene, CDR1 is SGHTA and CDR2 is FQGNSA. CDR3 length: 14 amino acids. V shed 5 bases, J shed 1 base, and the junction held 3 bases outside the gene matches. CDR3 residues: CASSVTSGQETQYF. DNA for the CDR3: TGTGCCAGCAGCGTCACTAGCGGCCAAGAGACCCAGTACTTC. The whole variable domain, filled in from reference TRBV7-2 and TRBJ2-5, reads GAGVSQSPSNKVTEKGKDVELRCDPISGHTALYWYRQSLGQGLEFLIYFQGNSAPDKSGLPSDRFSAERTGGSVSTLTIQRTQQEDSAVYLCASSVTSGQETQYFGPGTRLLVL.

V and J are TRBV19 and TRBJ2-1; the match to TRBD1 covers 8 bases. CDR3 length: 18 residues. V was pared by 3 bases and J by 6 bases, with 16 bases of the junction left unmatched. Germline values: CDR1 LNHDA, CDR2 SQIVND (reference sequence). The chain's CDR3 is CASSMGPGQVKGINEQFF. The CDR3 region has the DNA TGTGCCAGTAGTATGGGACCGGGACAGGTTAAGGGGATCAATGAGCAGTTCTTC.

This clonotype has a handful of counts. The chain is built from TRBV6-6 and TRBJ1-2; 9 bases are shared with TRBD1. The CDR3 runs 14 residues. The ends lost 0 bases at V and 4 bases at J; junction bases unmatched: 0. Germline CDR1 is MNHNY and CDR2 is SVGAGI (reference sequence). The CDR3, as DNA: TGTGCCAGCAGTTACTCGGACAGGGGCTATGGCTACACCTTC. Amino acids: CASSYSDRGYGYTF.

The chain joins TRBV29-1 to TRBJ1-1, with 12 bases that match TRBD1. From germline, CDR1 is SQVTM and CDR2 ANQGSEA. The CDR3 totals 13 residues. Trimming cost V 5 bases and J 10 bases; bases outside gene matches: 8. The CDR3 DNA is TGCAGCGTTTCCGGGACAGGGGGCCAGGGAGCTTTCTTT. This codes for CSVSGTGGQGAFF.

This clonotype was counted many times. The chain links TRBV20-1 to TRBJ2-5, with no clear D. V was trimmed by 2 bases and J by 0 bases, leaving 19 bases between them. Germline-derived CDR1 and CDR2 are DFQATT and SNEGSKA (reference sequence). This CDR3 is built from 17 residues. CDR3 sequence (DNA): TGCAGTGCTAGACCCCCCTACTCCGAAGCGTACCAAGAGACCCAGTACTTC. Amino acid sequence: CSARPPYSEAYQETQYF.

This clonotype was counted at least ten times. The chain carries TRBV18 and TRBJ2-5; TRBD1 matches at 8 bases. Germline assignment: CDR1 KGHSH and CDR2 LQKENI. The J segment lost 4 bases and the V segment lost 4 bases, leaving 5 bases of the junction unmatched. This CDR3 spans 14 amino acids. The CDR3 DNA is TGTGCCAGCTCACATGGACAGGGTCGAGAGACCCAGTACTTC. Protein product: CASSHGQGRETQYF.

This clonotype was found a few times. The J gene is TRBJ2-5, the V gene TRBV20-1, with TRBD1 identical over 7 bases. CDR1 is DFQATT, CDR2 SNEGSKA, per germline (reference sequence). This CDR3 has 11 residues. The V gene end was trimmed by 7 bases and the J gene end by 5 bases; junction bases not matched to a gene: 4. The CDR3 DNA reads TGCAGTGTGTCCAGGGGGGAGACCCAGTACTTC. Amino acids: CSVSRGETQYF.

The CDR3 reads CASSLIGGAEQYF. The DNA of the CDR3 is TGTGCCAGCAGCTTGATAGGGGGCGCCGAGCAGTACTTC. The gene calls are TRBV7-9 and TRBJ2-7; 7 nucleotides line up with TRBD1. Germline CDR1 and CDR2: SEHNR and FQNEAQ (reference sequence). The V segment lost 3 bases and the J segment 6 bases; nucleotides outside the gene matches: 5. The CDR3 length is 13 residues.

This clonotype appeared a few times. The genes are TRBV5-5 and TRBJ1-5, with no clear D. Germline V gene lookup returns CDR1 SGHKS and CDR2 YYEKEE (reference sequence). The CDR3 sequence is 14 residues long. V lost 6 bases and J 0 bases, leaving 10 bases between the germline ends. CDR3 sequence (DNA): TGTGCCAGCAAACATCCCTATAGCAATCAGCCCCAGCATTTT. Translation: CASKHPYSNQPQHF.

This clonotype was seen more than once but under ten times. This chain joins TRBV30 and TRBJ2-3, with 12 bases fitting TRBD2. CDR3 size: 15 residues. CDR1 and CDR2 (germline): GTSNPN, SVGIG (reference sequence). Germline trimming cut 2 bases from V and 4 bases from J; bases unmatched to any gene: 4. CDR3 DNA sequence: TGTGCCTGGAGTAGGACTAGCGGGGCTCCAGATACGCAGTATTTT. Amino acids: CAWSRTSGAPDTQYF.

This chain links TRBV11-2 with TRBJ1-6, with TRBD1 as a possible D gene (6 bases). The CDR3 consists of 17 residues. Trimming pared 1 base from V and 9 bases from J, leaving 19 bases between. Looked up from germline, CDR1 is SGHAT and CDR2 is FQNNGV. The CDR3 loop reads CASSLAGAGTLRSPLHF. The CDR3 DNA reads as TGTGCCAGCAGCTTAGCAGGGGCCGGAACCCTACGTTCACCCCTCCACTTT.

The gene calls are TRBV6-5 and TRBJ2-6; D tentatively fits TRBD1 or TRBD2 (7 bases each). Germline lookup yields CDR1 MNHEY and CDR2 SVGAGI. Trimming left V 0 bases short and J 4 bases short, with 13 bases between. The CDR3 covers 17 residues. The CDR3 sequence is CASSYSGEGAGANVLTF. Here the CDR3 DNA reads TGTGCCAGCAGTTACTCCGGGGAGGGGGCAGGGGCCAACGTCCTGACTTTC.

This clonotype was picked up a small number of times. The rearrangement joins TRBV7-6 to TRBJ2-6, with D tentatively TRBD1 (6 bases). Germline CDR1 is SGHVS and CDR2 is FNYEAQ. V was pared by 5 bases and J by 8 bases, with 13 bases between. The CDR3 runs 14 residues. This chain's CDR3 is CASSRGQLSNVLTF. As DNA, the CDR3 is TGTGCCAGCAGCCGAGGACAGTTATCCAACGTCCTGACTTTC. Full variable domain (rest looked up from reference TRBV7-6 and TRBJ2-6): GAGVSQSPRYKVTKRGQDVALRCDPISGHVSLYWYRQALGQGPEFLTYFNYEAQQDKSGLPNDRFSAERPEGSISTLTIQRTEQRDSAMYRCASSRGQLSNVLTFGAGSRLTVL.

The genes are TRBV20-1 and TRBJ2-2; 10 bases match TRBD1. The CDR3 covers 15 residues. In germline, CDR1 is DFQATT, CDR2 SNEGSKA (reference sequence). J gave up 5 bases and V 0 bases, and 3 bases lay outside the gene matches. The CDR3 protein is CSARDDRGLTGELFF. CDR3 coding DNA: TGCAGTGCTAGAGATGACAGGGGGCTTACCGGGGAGCTGTTTTTT.

This clonotype was detected a few times. This chain links TRBV11-2 with TRBJ2-3, with 8 bases identical to TRBD2. The V gene's germline CDR1 is SGHAT and CDR2 FQNNGV. V dropped 6 bases and J dropped 4; count of bases not matched to a gene: 9. The CDR3 totals 15 residues. CDR3 protein: CASSRRGAGPDTQYF. As DNA, the CDR3 is TGTGCCAGCAGTCGGCGGGGGGCCGGCCCAGATACGCAGTATTTT.